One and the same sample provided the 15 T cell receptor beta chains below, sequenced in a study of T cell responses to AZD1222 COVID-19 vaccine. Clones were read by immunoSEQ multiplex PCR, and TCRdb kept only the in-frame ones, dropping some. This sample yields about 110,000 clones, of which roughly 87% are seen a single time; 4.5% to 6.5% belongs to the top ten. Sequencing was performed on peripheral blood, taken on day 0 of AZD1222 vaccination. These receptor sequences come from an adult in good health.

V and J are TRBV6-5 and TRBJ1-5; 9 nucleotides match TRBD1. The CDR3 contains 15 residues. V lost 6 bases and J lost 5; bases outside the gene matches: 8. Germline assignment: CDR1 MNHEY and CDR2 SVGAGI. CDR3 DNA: TGTGCCAGCAGACTTACAGGGGGCCCGCATCAGCCCCAGCATTTT. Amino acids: CASRLTGGPHQPQHF.

This chain's CDR3 is CASSYRGAASGRNTEAFF. The CDR3 nucleotides are TGTGCCAGCAGTTACAGGGGAGCAGCAAGCGGACGGAACACTGAAGCTTTCTTT. V gene TRBV6-2 or TRBV6-3 combines with J gene TRBJ1-1; tentative D call: TRBD1 (5 bases). Deletions cut 2 bases from V and 1 base from J, with 20 bases between. CDR1 MNHEY and CDR2 SVGEGT come from the germline V gene. The CDR3 has 18 residues.

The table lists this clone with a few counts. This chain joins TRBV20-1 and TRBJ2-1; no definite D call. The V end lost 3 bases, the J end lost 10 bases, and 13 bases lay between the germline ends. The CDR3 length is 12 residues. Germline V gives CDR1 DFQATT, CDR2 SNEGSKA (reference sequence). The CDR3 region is CSASPKPQEQFF. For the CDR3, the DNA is TGCAGTGCTAGTCCCAAACCCCAAGAGCAGTTCTTC.

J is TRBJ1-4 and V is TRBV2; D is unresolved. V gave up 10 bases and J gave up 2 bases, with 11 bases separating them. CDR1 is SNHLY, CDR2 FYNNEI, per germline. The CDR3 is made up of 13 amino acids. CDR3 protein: CATSGETNEKLFF. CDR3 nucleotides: TGTGCCACCAGCGGGGAGACTAATGAAAAACTGTTTTTT. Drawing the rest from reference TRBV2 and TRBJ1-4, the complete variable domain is EPEVTQTPSHQVTQMGQEVILRCVPISNHLYFYWYRQILGQKVEFLVSFYNNEISEKSEIFDDQFSVERPDGSNFTLKIRSTKLEDSAMYFCATSGETNEKLFFGSGTQLSVL.

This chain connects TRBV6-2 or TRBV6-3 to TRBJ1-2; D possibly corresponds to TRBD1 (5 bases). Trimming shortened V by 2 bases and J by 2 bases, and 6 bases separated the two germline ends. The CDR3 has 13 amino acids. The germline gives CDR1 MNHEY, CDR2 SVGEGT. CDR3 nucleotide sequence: TGTGCCAGCAGTTACGACAGAAACTATGGCTACACCTTC. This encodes CASSYDRNYGYTF.

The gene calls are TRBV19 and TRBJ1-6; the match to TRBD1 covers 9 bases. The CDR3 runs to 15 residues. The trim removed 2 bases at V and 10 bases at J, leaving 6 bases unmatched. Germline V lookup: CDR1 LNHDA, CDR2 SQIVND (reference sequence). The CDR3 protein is CASSIRGQGGSPLHF. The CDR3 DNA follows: TGTGCCAGTAGTATACGGGGACAGGGAGGATCACCCCTCCACTTT. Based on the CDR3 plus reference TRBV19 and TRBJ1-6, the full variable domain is DGGITQSPKYLFRKEGQNVTLSCEQNLNHDAMYWYRQDPGQGLRLIYYSQIVNDFQKGDIAEGYSVSREKKESFPLTVTSAQKNPTAFYLCASSIRGQGGSPLHFGNGTRLTVT.

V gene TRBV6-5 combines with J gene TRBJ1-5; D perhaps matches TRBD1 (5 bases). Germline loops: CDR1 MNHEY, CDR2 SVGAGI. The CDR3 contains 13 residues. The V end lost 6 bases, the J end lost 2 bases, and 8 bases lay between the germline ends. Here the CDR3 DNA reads TGTGCCAGCAGGGGGCATGGCAATCAGCCCCAGCATTTT. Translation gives CASRGHGNQPQHF.

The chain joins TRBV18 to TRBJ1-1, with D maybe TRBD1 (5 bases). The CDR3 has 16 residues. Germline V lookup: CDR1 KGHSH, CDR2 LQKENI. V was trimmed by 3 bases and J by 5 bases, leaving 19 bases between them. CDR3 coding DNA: TGTGCCAGCTCACCTACTCTGGGGGGAGGGGTGACTGAAGCTTTCTTT. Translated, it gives CASSPTLGGGVTEAFF.

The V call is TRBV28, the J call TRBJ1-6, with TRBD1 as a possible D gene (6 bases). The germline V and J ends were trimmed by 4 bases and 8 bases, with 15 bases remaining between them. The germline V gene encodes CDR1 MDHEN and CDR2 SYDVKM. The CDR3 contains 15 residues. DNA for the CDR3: TGTGCCAGCAGTTCGCCGGATGGGGGCCATTCACCCCTCCACTTT. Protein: CASSSPDGGHSPLHF.

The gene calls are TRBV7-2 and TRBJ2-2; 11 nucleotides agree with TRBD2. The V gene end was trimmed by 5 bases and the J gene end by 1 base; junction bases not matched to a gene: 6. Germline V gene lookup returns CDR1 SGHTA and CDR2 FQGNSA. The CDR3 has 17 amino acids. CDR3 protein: CASSLHGLAGNTGELFF. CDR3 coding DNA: TGTGCCAGCAGCCTCCACGGACTAGCGGGGAACACCGGGGAGCTGTTTTTT.

The chain's CDR3 is CASSQWGTSGRRVKNEQFF. CDR3 sequence (DNA): TGCGCCAGCAGCCAATGGGGGACTAGCGGGAGGCGGGTAAAAAATGAGCAGTTCTTC. The chain combines TRBV4-1 with TRBJ2-1, with TRBD2 matching 15 bases. There are 19 residues in the CDR3. Germline CDR1 is MGHRA and CDR2 is YSYEKL. The V and J ends lost 2 bases and 7 bases, in that order; junction bases with no gene match: 12.

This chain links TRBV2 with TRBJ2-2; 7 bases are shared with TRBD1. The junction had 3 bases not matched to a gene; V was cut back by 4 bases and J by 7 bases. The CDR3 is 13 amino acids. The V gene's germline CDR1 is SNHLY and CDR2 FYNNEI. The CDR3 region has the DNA TGTGCCAGCAGTGGGACAGGCTACGGGGAGCTGTTTTTT. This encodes CASSGTGYGELFF.

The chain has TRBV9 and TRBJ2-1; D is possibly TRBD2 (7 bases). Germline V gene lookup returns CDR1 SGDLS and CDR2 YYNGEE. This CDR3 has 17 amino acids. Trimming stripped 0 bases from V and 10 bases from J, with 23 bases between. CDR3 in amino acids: CASSVGGARGQGSEQFF. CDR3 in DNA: TGTGCCAGCAGCGTAGGTGGGGCGCGGGGGCAGGGCTCAGAGCAGTTCTTC. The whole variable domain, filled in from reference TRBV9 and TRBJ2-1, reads DSGVTQTPKHLITATGQRVTLRCSPRSGDLSVYWYQQSLDQGLQFLIQYYNGEERAKGNILERFSAQQFPDLHSELNLSSLELGDSALYFCASSVGGARGQGSEQFFGPGTRLTVL.

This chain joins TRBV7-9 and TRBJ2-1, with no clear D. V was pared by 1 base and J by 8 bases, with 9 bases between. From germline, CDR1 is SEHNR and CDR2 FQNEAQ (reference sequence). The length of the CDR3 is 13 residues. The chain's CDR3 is CASSLGWSDEQFF. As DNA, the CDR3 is TGTGCCAGCAGCTTAGGATGGTCCGATGAGCAGTTCTTC.

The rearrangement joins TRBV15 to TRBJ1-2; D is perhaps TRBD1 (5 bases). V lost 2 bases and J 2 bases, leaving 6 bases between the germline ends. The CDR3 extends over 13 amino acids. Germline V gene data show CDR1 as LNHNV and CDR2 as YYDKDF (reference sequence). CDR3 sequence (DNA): TGTGCCACCAGCAGACCAGGGAACTATGGCTACACCTTC. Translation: CATSRPGNYGYTF.